The clone carrying this TCR beta chain was seen only once. Germline assignment: CDR1 MNHEY and CDR2 SVGAGI. This CDR3 is 14 amino acids long. The V gene lost 6 bases and the J gene lost 4 bases, with 10 bases spanning the gap. Per the authors' pipeline: Reference gene primer amplification gave nucleated cell count estimates. TCRdb's copy holds only in-frame clones and misses some; the assay was immunoSEQ multiplex PCR. V and J calls and clone size follow that table, whereas D and trimming were derived from the DNA. The table shows about 240,000 clones, with roughly 88% occurring only once. The record originates from a study of blood T cell repertoires in COVID-19. Background on the study: Sites in the United States, Italy and Spain provided acute and convalescent COVID-19 samples. T cells, B-cell-depleted T cells, or PBMCs provided the cDNA or gDNA that served as material.

This receptor was obtained from a man aged 80 or over with acute or convalescent COVID-19. The V and J genes are TRBV6-5 and TRBJ2-6; a weak D match, TRBD1 (6 bases). The sample consisted of peripheral blood. CDR3 sequence: CASRPGAGANVLTF. As DNA, the CDR3 is TGTGCCAGCAGACCAGGGGCCGGGGCCAACGTCCTGACTTTC.